Presented here are 29 T cell receptor beta chains from one specimen sequenced in a study of glioma-infiltrating T cells after dendritic cell vaccination. Produced via immunoSEQ multiplex PCR; TCRdb's table is partial and in-frame only. The sample yields 80,000 to 100,000 clones, around 80% seen once. The sample was blood, taken before dendritic cell vaccination. The receptors stem from a human donor with glioblastoma.

The chain has TRBV7-9 and TRBJ1-4; D is uncertain. Trimming removed 3 bases at V and 0 bases at J, with 5 bases between. CDR3 size: 14 residues. Per the germline V gene, CDR1 is SEHNR and CDR2 is FQNEAQ (reference sequence). In DNA form, the CDR3 reads TGTGCCAGCAGCTTCAGTACAACTAATGAAAAACTGTTTTTT. This translates into CASSFSTTNEKLFF. The variable domain in full, with the rest retrieved from reference TRBV7-9 and TRBJ1-4, is DTGVSQNPRHKITKRGQNVTFRCDPISEHNRLYWYRQTLGQGPEFLTYFQNEAQLEKSRLLSDRFSAERPKGSFSTLEIQRTEQGDSAMYLCASSFSTTNEKLFFGSGTQLSVL.

The chain employs TRBV27 and TRBJ2-7; the match to TRBD2 covers 7 bases. Germline assignment: CDR1 MNHEY and CDR2 SMNVEV (reference sequence). CDR3 length: 15 residues. V lost 5 bases, J lost 0 bases, and 7 bases stayed unmatched. In DNA, the CDR3 is TGTGCCAGCAGTCCACGGGGGGTTTTCTCCTACGAGCAGTACTTC. It translates to CASSPRGVFSYEQYF.

This chain connects TRBV7-2 to TRBJ1-1; the D gene is possibly TRBD1 (5 bases). Germline CDR1 and CDR2: SGHTA and FQGNSA. V shed 5 bases and J shed 8 bases, with 21 bases lying between them. The CDR3 totals 15 residues. The CDR3 sequence: CASSRHTQAYGEAFF. The CDR3, as DNA: TGTGCCAGCAGCCGCCATACACAGGCCTACGGCGAAGCTTTCTTT.

The chain recombines TRBV7-8 with TRBJ2-5; 8 nucleotides match TRBD2. In germline, CDR1 is SGHVS, CDR2 FQNEAQ. The V and J ends lost 5 bases and 7 bases, in that order; junction bases with no gene match: 15. The CDR3 is 16 amino acids. The CDR3 region has the DNA TGTGCCAGCAGCCCGACCCCGGGACTAGATGTTGGGACCCAGTACTTC. It is translated as CASSPTPGLDVGTQYF. The full variable domain, completed using reference TRBV7-8 and TRBJ2-5, is GAGVSQSPRYKVAKRGQDVALRCDPISGHVSLFWYQQALGQGPEFLTYFQNEAQLDKSGLPSDRFFAERPEGSVSTLKIQRTQQEDSAVYLCASSPTPGLDVGTQYFGPGTRLLVL.

This clone was observed a few times. The gene calls are TRBV30 and TRBJ1-2; no clear D. Germline V gives CDR1 GTSNPN, CDR2 SVGIG (reference sequence). There are 11 residues in the CDR3. The V end lost 2 bases, the J end lost 8 bases, and 9 bases lay between the germline ends. The CDR3 protein is CAWSIGEGYTF. The CDR3 coding sequence is TGTGCCTGGAGTATTGGGGAGGGCTACACCTTC. Variable domain in full (rest from reference TRBV30 and TRBJ1-2): SQTIHQWPATLVQPVGSPLSLECTVEGTSNPNLYWYRQAAGRGLQLLFYSVGIGQISSEVPQNLSASRPQDRQFILSSKKLLLSDSGFYLCAWSIGEGYTFGSGTRLTVV.

The rearrangement links TRBV7-6 to TRBJ2-7, with unresolved D. V gave up 0 bases and J gave up 4 bases, with 7 bases separating them. The CDR3 totals 13 residues. Germline V gene lookup returns CDR1 SGHVS and CDR2 FNYEAQ. CDR3 coding DNA: TGTGCCAGCAGCTTAGCCCCCGTGTACGAGCAGTACTTC. Translation gives CASSLAPVYEQYF.

This sequence joins TRBV7-6 and TRBJ2-5; 12 bases match TRBD2. This CDR3 is 15 amino acids long. Germline V lookup: CDR1 SGHVS, CDR2 FNYEAQ. Unmatched junction bases numbered 7, after V lost 6 bases and J lost 5 bases. CDR3: CASRELAGGRETQYF. CDR3 sequence (DNA): TGTGCCAGCAGGGAACTAGCGGGGGGCAGGGAGACCCAGTACTTC.

A few counts support this clone. V gene TRBV10-3 combines with J gene TRBJ1-6; D remains ambiguous. The CDR3 totals 15 residues. V dropped 3 bases and J dropped 9 bases, with 15 bases sitting between them. Germline values: CDR1 ENHRY, CDR2 SYGVKD. The CDR3 DNA sequence: TGTGCCATCAGTGAAAGGTCGGGAGTTGCTTCACCCCTCCACTTT. It translates to CAISERSGVASPLHF.

The chain has TRBV11-2 and TRBJ1-1; tentative D call: TRBD1 (5 bases). Trimming removed 5 bases from V and 3 bases from J, with 16 bases in between. Germline V CDR1 and CDR2: SGHAT, FQNNGV. The CDR3 runs to 15 residues. CDR3 sequence reads: CASSRELWGDTEAFF. CDR3 sequence (DNA): TGTGCCAGCAGCCGCGAATTGTGGGGGGACACTGAAGCTTTCTTT.

This clone was found a few times. The chain employs TRBV19 and TRBJ1-4; D is unresolved. The V end was cut by 5 bases, the J end by 0 bases, with 10 bases between. The CDR3 extends over 15 amino acids. The germline V gene has CDR1 LNHDA and CDR2 SQIVND (reference sequence). For the CDR3, the DNA is TGTGCCAGTAGTGCGCATCAGGCAACTAATGAAAAACTGTTTTTT. Translation: CASSAHQATNEKLFF.

The chain joins TRBV13 to TRBJ2-7; no reliable D call. Germline V lookup: CDR1 PRHDT, CDR2 FYEKMQ (reference sequence). V lost 0 bases, J lost 3 bases, and 3 bases lay in between. The CDR3 runs 12 residues. The CDR3 nucleotides are TGTGCCAGCAGCTTAGGTTACTACGAGCAGTACTTC. Protein sequence: CASSLGYYEQYF.

There are many counts of this clone. The gene calls are TRBV7-9 and TRBJ1-2; D perhaps matches TRBD1 (5 bases). V lost 5 bases, J lost 7 bases, and 14 bases lay in between. This CDR3 has 13 amino acids. CDR1 and CDR2 from the germline V gene are SEHNR and FQNEAQ (reference sequence). The CDR3 reads CASSRRSGVGYTF. For the CDR3, the DNA is TGTGCCAGCAGCCGAAGATCGGGGGTTGGCTACACCTTC.

The genes are TRBV5-6 and TRBJ1-2; no clear D gene. The germline V and J ends were trimmed by 4 bases and 4 bases, with 14 bases remaining between them. The CDR3 spans 14 residues. Germline CDR1 and CDR2: SGHDT and YYEEEE. In DNA form, the CDR3 reads TGTGCCAGCAGCAAGCGGAGTCGGCTCTATGGCTACACCTTC. It translates to CASSKRSRLYGYTF.

The chain is built from TRBV19 and TRBJ1-2; weak D call: TRBD1 (5 bases). V was trimmed by 5 bases and J by 5 bases, leaving 18 bases between them. CDR1 and CDR2 (germline): LNHDA, SQIVND (reference sequence). This CDR3 has 15 amino acids. This CDR3 reads CASSPGTLDEYGYTF. CDR3 coding DNA: TGTGCCAGTAGTCCCGGGACTCTAGACGAGTATGGCTACACCTTC.

The rearrangement links TRBV28 to TRBJ1-2; D gene uncertain. The CDR3 extends over 11 amino acids. V lost 6 bases, J lost 2 bases, and 4 bases lay in between. In germline, CDR1 is MDHEN, CDR2 SYDVKM. CDR3 region: CASSQNYGYTF. CDR3 DNA: TGTGCCAGCAGCCAAAACTATGGCTACACCTTC.

The chain has TRBV2 and TRBJ1-2; 8 bases are a match to TRBD1. V was clipped by 5 bases and J by 3 bases; unmatched bases: 2. In germline, CDR1 is SNHLY, CDR2 FYNNEI. The CDR3 extends over 13 amino acids. CDR3 bases: TGTGCCAGCAGTTCGGACAGGGACTATGGCTACACCTTC. Amino acids: CASSSDRDYGYTF.

This chain links TRBV7-9 with TRBJ2-2; D might be TRBD2 (6 bases). This CDR3 is built from 14 residues. V lost 3 bases, J lost 9 bases, and 14 bases lay in between. The germline V gene has CDR1 SEHNR and CDR2 FQNEAQ (reference sequence). As DNA, the CDR3 is TGTGCCAGCAGCTTCGGGACTCTTCACCGGGAGCTGTTTTTT. It codes for CASSFGTLHRELFF.

This clone has only one observation. The rearrangement joins TRBV7-2 to TRBJ1-2; unclear D gene. The CDR3 runs 13 residues. Germline CDR1 SGHTA, CDR2 FQGNSA. With 2 bases removed from V and 8 bases from J, the gap between germline ends came to 12 bases. The CDR3 DNA sequence: TGTGCCAGCAGCTTACAGGATCTTGTCGGCTACACCTTC. Translating gives CASSLQDLVGYTF.

This clone was seen only once. The chain is built from TRBV4-1 and TRBJ2-3, with a tentative D call TRBD2 (5 bases). Germline V gives CDR1 MGHRA, CDR2 YSYEKL. The CDR3 totals 14 residues. The germline V and J ends were trimmed by 4 bases and 5 bases, with 13 bases remaining between them. DNA for the CDR3: TGCGCCAGCAGCCTTCGGACTGGGCAAGATACGCAGTATTTT. It codes for CASSLRTGQDTQYF.

The chain couples TRBV9 to TRBJ1-1; 10 positions match TRBD1. After removal of 4 bases from V and 1 base from J, the junction contained 4 bases not matched to a gene. CDR1 SGDLS and CDR2 YYNGEE come from the germline V gene. The CDR3 has 15 residues. Here the CDR3 reads CASSRRTGGNTEAFF. In nucleotides, the CDR3 is TGTGCCAGCAGCCGTAGGACAGGGGGGAACACTGAAGCTTTCTTT.

The chain has TRBV18 and TRBJ1-1, with TRBD1 identical over 11 bases. From germline, CDR1 is KGHSH and CDR2 LQKENI. The CDR3 is made up of 16 amino acids. The junction had 6 bases not matched to a gene; V was cut back by 6 bases and J by 0 bases. Here the CDR3 reads CASSQDRGQLNTEAFF. CDR3 sequence (DNA): TGTGCCAGCTCCCAGGACAGGGGGCAGCTGAACACTGAAGCTTTCTTT. The whole variable domain, filled in from reference TRBV18 and TRBJ1-1, reads NAGVMQNPRHLVRRRGQEARLRCSPMKGHSHVYWYRQLPEEGLKFMVYLQKENIIDESGMPKERFSAEFPKEGPSILRIQQVVRGDSAAYFCASSQDRGQLNTEAFFGQGTRLTVV.

This chain connects TRBV19 to TRBJ2-3; 7 bases fit TRBD2. The germline CDR1 and CDR2 sequences are LNHDA and SQIVND (reference sequence). CDR3 length equals 15 residues. V shed 5 bases, J shed 5 bases, and the junction held 10 bases outside the gene matches. The CDR3: CASSFEAGYVDTQYF. In DNA, the CDR3 is TGTGCCAGTAGTTTCGAAGCGGGATACGTAGATACGCAGTATTTT.

This chain connects TRBV6-5 to TRBJ1-5; TRBD1 aligns across 7 bases. CDR3 length equals 15 residues. J was trimmed by 6 bases and V by 6 bases; bases with no gene match: 11. In germline, CDR1 is MNHEY, CDR2 SVGAGI. The CDR3 coding sequence is TGTGCCAGCAGACCTACGCAGACAGGGTTTCAGCCCCAGCATTTT. This gives the protein CASRPTQTGFQPQHF.

V usage is TRBV4-1 and J usage is TRBJ2-3, with a tentative D call TRBD2 (6 bases). V dropped 2 bases and J dropped 4 bases, with 13 bases sitting between them. Germline CDR1 reads MGHRA; CDR2 reads YSYEKL. The CDR3 runs to 15 residues. The CDR3 nucleotides are TGCGCCAGCAGCCAATCGCGGGACCAAGCAGATACGCAGTATTTT. Translation: CASSQSRDQADTQYF.

The chain carries TRBV7-9 and TRBJ2-7, with 12 bases that match TRBD2. V was clipped by 5 bases and J by 4 bases; unmatched bases: 9. The CDR3 is 16 amino acids. Germline CDR1 is SEHNR and CDR2 is FQNEAQ (reference sequence). In DNA, the CDR3 is TGTGCCAGCAGCGAGACTAGCGGGGGAGATCCTTACGAGCAGTACTTC. Translating it yields CASSETSGGDPYEQYF.

This clone was seen just once. The genes are TRBV5-1 and TRBJ1-5; TRBD1 might be the D (5 bases). The germline V and J ends were trimmed by 1 base and 5 bases, with 10 bases remaining between them. This CDR3 comprises 14 residues. The germline V gene has CDR1 SGHRS and CDR2 YFSETQ. CDR3 nucleotide sequence: TGCGCCAGCAGCTTGTATGGGGGGTATCAGCCCCAGCATTTT. Its translation: CASSLYGGYQPQHF.

The chain links TRBV2 to TRBJ1-5; no firm D call. With 8 bases removed from V and 0 bases from J, the gap between germline ends came to 8 bases. Germline V gives CDR1 SNHLY, CDR2 FYNNEI. The CDR3 runs 13 residues. CDR3 sequence: CASVQHSNQPQHF. The CDR3, as DNA: TGTGCCAGCGTACAGCATAGCAATCAGCCCCAGCATTTT.

The CDR3 DNA reads TGTGCCAGCAGTCGAGAGTCCCCGGGTTACGAGCAGTACTTC. It specifies CASSRESPGYEQYF. The rearrangement links TRBV6-6 to TRBJ2-7; no firm D call. The V gene lost 5 bases and the J gene lost 4 bases, with 15 bases spanning the gap. This CDR3 comprises 14 residues. Per germline, CDR1 MNHNY and CDR2 SVGAGI (reference sequence).

The V call is TRBV7-2, the J call TRBJ2-7; TRBD2 matches at 7 bases. CDR3 length equals 14 residues. Germline CDR1 and CDR2: SGHTA and FQGNSA. With 1 base clipped from V and 6 bases from J, the junction kept 6 bases outside the gene matches. In nucleotides, the CDR3 is TGTGCCAGCAGCTTAGTTGCGGGAGCGGTCGAGCAGTACTTC. It specifies CASSLVAGAVEQYF.